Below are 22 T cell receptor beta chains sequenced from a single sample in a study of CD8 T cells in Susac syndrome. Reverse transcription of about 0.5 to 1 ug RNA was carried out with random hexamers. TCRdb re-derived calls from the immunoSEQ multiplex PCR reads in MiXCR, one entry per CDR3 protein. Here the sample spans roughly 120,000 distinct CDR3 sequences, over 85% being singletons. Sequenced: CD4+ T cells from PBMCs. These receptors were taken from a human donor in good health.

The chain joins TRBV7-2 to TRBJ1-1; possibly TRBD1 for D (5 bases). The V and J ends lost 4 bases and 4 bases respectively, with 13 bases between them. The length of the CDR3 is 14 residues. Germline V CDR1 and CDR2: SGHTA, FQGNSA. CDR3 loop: CASSSQGGITEAFF. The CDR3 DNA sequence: TGTGCCAGCAGCTCCCAGGGTGGGATCACTGAAGCTTTCTTT.

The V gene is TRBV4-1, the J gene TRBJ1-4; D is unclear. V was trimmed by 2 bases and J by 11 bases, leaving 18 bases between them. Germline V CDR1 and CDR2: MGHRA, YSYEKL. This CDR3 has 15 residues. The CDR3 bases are TGCGCCAGCAGCCAACCTACAGCAAAAACGGGGAAACTGTTTTTT. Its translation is CASSQPTAKTGKLFF.

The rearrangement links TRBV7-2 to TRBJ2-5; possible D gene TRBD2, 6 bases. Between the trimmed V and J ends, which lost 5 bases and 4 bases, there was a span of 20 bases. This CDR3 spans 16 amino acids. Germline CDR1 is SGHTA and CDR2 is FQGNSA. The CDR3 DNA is TGTGCCAGCAGCCCCCGACTTAGGGCCGGGGGAGAGACCCAGTACTTC. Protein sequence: CASSPRLRAGGETQYF.

The CDR3 reads CASSSTGGRSGNTIYF. The CDR3 bases are TGTGCCAGCAGCTCGACAGGGGGCCGCTCTGGAAACACCATATATTTT. The chain uses TRBV7-2 and TRBJ1-3; 10 nucleotides match TRBD1. This CDR3 spans 16 amino acids. Germline values: CDR1 SGHTA, CDR2 FQGNSA. V dropped 4 bases and J dropped 0; count of bases not matched to a gene: 3.

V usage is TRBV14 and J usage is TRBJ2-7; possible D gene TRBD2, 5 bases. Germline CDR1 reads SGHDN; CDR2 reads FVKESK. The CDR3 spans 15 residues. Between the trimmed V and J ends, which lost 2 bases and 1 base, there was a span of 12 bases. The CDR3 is CASSQPGILSYEQYF. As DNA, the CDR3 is TGTGCCAGCAGCCAACCCGGGATTCTATCCTACGAGCAGTACTTC.

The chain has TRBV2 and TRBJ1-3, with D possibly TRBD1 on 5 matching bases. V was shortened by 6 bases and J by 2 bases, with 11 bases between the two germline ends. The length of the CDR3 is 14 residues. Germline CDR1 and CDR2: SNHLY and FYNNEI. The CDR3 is CASRRDSPGNTIYF. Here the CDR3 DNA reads TGTGCCAGCAGACGGGACTCCCCTGGAAACACCATATATTTT.

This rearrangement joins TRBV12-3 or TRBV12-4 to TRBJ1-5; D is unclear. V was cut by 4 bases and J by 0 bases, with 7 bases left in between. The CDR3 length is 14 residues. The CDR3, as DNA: TGTGCCAGCAGTTCCAGGTATAGCAATCAGCCCCAGCATTTT. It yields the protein CASSSRYSNQPQHF.

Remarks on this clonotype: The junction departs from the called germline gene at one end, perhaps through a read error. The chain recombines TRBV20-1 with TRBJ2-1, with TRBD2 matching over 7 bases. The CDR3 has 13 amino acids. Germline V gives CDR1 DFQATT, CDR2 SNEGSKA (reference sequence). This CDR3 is CSARVAAGDEQFF. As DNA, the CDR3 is TGCAGTGCTAGAGTCGCGGCGGGAGATGAACAGTTCTTC.

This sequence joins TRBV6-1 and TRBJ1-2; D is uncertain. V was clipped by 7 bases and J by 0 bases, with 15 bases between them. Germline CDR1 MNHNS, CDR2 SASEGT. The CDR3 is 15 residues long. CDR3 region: CASIAGGVSNYGYTF. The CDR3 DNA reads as TGTGCCAGCATAGCGGGAGGAGTTTCTAACTATGGCTACACCTTC.

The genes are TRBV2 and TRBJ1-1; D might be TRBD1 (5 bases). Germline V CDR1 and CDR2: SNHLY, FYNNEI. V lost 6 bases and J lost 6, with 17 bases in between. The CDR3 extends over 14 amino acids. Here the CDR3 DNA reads TGTGCCAGCAGGTCCGACACCCGAGGGGCTGAAGCTTTCTTT. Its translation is CASRSDTRGAEAFF.

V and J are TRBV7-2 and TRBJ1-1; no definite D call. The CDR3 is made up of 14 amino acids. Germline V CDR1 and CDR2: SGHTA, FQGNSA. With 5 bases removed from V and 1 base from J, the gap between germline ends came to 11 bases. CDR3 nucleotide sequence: TGTGCCAGCAGCCATTATGGTGCGAACACTGAAGCTTTCTTT. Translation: CASSHYGANTEAFF.

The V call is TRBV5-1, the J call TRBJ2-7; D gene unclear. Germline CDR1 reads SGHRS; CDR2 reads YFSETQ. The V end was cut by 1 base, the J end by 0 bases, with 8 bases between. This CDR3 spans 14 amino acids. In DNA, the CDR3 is TGCGCCAGCAGCTTGTGGGCCAGCTCCTACGAGCAGTACTTC. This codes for CASSLWASSYEQYF.

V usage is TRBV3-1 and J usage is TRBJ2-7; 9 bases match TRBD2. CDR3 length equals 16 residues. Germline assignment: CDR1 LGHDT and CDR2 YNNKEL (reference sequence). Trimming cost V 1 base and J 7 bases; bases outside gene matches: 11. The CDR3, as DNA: TGTGCCAGCAGCCAAGGGGGTAGCGGGAGATCAGGAGAGCAGTACTTC. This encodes CASSQGGSGRSGEQYF.

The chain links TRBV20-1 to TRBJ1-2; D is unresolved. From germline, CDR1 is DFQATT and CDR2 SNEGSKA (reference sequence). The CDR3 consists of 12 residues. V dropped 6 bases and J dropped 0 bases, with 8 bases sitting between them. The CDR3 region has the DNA TGCAGTGCGGTGACATCTAACTATGGCTACACCTTC. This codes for CSAVTSNYGYTF.

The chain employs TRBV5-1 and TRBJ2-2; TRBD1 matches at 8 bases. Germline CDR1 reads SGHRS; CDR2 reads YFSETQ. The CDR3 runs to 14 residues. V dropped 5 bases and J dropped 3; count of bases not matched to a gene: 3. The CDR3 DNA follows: TGCGCCAGCAGTTCAGGGGGCGACACCGGGGAGCTGTTTTTT. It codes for CASSSGGDTGELFF.

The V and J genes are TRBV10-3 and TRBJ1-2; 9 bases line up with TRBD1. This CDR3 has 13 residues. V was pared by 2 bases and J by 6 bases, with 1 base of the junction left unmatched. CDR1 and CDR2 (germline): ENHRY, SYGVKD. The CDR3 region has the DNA TGTGCCATCAGTGAGAGGGACAGGGATGGCTACACCTTC. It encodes CAISERDRDGYTF.

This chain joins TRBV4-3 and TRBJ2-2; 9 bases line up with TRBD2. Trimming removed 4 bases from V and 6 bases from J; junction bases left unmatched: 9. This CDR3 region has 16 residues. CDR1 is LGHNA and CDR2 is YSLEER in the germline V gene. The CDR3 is CASSPLGREGSGELFF. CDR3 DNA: TGCGCCAGCAGCCCGCTCGGGCGGGAGGGCTCCGGGGAGCTGTTTTTT.

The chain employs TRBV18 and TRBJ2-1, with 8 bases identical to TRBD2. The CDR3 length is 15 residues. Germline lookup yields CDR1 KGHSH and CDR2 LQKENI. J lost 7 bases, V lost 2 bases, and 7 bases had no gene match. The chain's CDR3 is CASSPGTRVPNEQFF. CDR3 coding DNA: TGTGCCAGCTCACCAGGGACTAGGGTCCCAAATGAGCAGTTCTTC.

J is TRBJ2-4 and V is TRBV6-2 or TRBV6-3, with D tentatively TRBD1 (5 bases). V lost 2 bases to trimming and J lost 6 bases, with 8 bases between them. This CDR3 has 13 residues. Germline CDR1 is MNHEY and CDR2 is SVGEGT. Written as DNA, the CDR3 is TGTGCCAGCAGTTACAGGGGTCCAAACATTCAGTACTTC. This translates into CASSYRGPNIQYF.

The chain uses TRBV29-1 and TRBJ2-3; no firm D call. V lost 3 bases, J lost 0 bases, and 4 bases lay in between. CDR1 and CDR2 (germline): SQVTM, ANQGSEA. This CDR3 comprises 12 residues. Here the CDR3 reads CSVEGSTDTQYF. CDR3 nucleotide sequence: TGCAGCGTTGAGGGTAGCACAGATACGCAGTATTTT.

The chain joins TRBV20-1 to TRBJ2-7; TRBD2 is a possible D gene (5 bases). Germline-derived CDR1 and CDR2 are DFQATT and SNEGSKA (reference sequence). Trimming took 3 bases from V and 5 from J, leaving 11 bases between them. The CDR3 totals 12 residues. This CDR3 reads CSARRVGNEQYF. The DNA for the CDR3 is TGCAGTGCTAGGAGGGTTGGCAACGAGCAGTACTTC.

CDR3 sequence: CASSLASEPYEQYF. DNA for the CDR3: TGCGCCAGCAGCTTGGCTAGCGAGCCCTACGAGCAGTACTTC. The chain has TRBV5-1 and TRBJ2-7; tentative D call: TRBD2 (6 bases). The V gene lost 0 bases and the J gene lost 2 bases, with 9 bases spanning the gap. Germline CDR1 SGHRS, CDR2 YFSETQ. The CDR3 is 14 amino acids.